The next 31 T cell receptor beta chains were all read from a single sample in a study of blood T cell repertoires in COVID-19. Data came from immunoSEQ multiplex PCR; TCRdb stores just in-frame clones and leaves some out. The sample includes roughly 310,000 clones, under 95% seen only once; the top ten take about 2.4%. Sequencing used PBMCs or T cells enriched from blood (not recorded which). These receptor sequences come from a man aged 55 to 70 who had recovered from COVID-19.

The chain joins TRBV10-3 to TRBJ1-5; a possible D gene is TRBD1 (6 bases). The V end lost 3 bases, the J end lost 5 bases, and 20 bases lay between the germline ends. This CDR3 comprises 17 residues. Germline loops: CDR1 ENHRY, CDR2 SYGVKD. The CDR3 DNA is TGTGCCATCAGTGACCCCCCCCGGGGGGGCGCAGATCAGCCCCAGCATTTT. Residues: CAISDPPRGGADQPQHF.

This clone was counted once. The chain couples TRBV19 to TRBJ1-2; TRBD1 agrees at 10 bases. The CDR3 runs to 16 residues. The germline gives CDR1 LNHDA, CDR2 SQIVND (reference sequence). V shed 10 bases and J 2 bases; nucleotides not matched to a gene: 13. The chain's CDR3 is CATSAPGTGVNYGYTF. In DNA, the CDR3 is TGTGCCACTTCCGCCCCCGGGACAGGGGTAAACTATGGCTACACCTTC.

This chain uses TRBV11-2 with TRBJ2-7; D gene unclear. The germline V gene encodes CDR1 SGHAT and CDR2 FQNNGV. CDR3 length equals 13 residues. V was cut by 1 base and J by 3 bases, with 7 bases left in between. The CDR3 sequence is CASSLGYGYEQYF. CDR3 in DNA: TGTGCCAGCAGCTTAGGTTACGGCTACGAGCAGTACTTC.

The chain employs TRBV28 and TRBJ2-3; a possible D gene is TRBD1 (5 bases). CDR1 and CDR2 from the germline V gene are MDHEN and SYDVKM. V lost 2 bases, J lost 0 bases, and 9 bases lay in between. The CDR3 covers 15 residues. Here the CDR3 reads CASSLLTDSTDTQYF. DNA of the CDR3: TGTGCCAGCAGTTTACTGACAGATAGCACAGATACGCAGTATTTT.

The chain combines TRBV7-9 with TRBJ2-1; 8 bases match TRBD2. Germline CDR1 SEHNR, CDR2 FQNEAQ (reference sequence). The CDR3 spans 15 residues. V lost 1 base to trimming and J lost 6 bases; unmatched junction nucleotides: 5. CDR3 sequence (DNA): TGTGCCAGCAGCTTAGGCCAGACTAGCGTCAATGAGCAGTTCTTC. Translation: CASSLGQTSVNEQFF.

The CDR3 coding sequence is TGTGCCAGCAGTTACAACATGAACACTGAAGCTTTCTTT. This sequence encodes CASSYNMNTEAFF. The chain couples TRBV6-5 to TRBJ1-1; D gene uncertain. The CDR3 extends over 13 amino acids. Trimming cost V 2 bases and J 0 bases, with 4 bases left between them. Germline CDR1 MNHEY, CDR2 SVGAGI.

The chain recombines TRBV3-1 (or the pseudogene TRBV3-2) with TRBJ2-7, with 8 bases that match TRBD2. Germline V gene lookup returns CDR1 LGHDT and CDR2 YNNKEL (reference sequence). The V segment lost 4 bases and the J segment 2 bases; nucleotides outside the gene matches: 7. This CDR3 is built from 15 residues. The CDR3 region has the DNA TGTGCCAGCAGCCCAGCGGGGGCAGGACCCTACGAGCAGTACTTC. Amino acids: CASSPAGAGPYEQYF.

This chain connects TRBV15 to TRBJ1-2, with a tentative D call TRBD1 (5 bases). Deletions cut 0 bases from V and 4 bases from J, with 12 bases between. CDR1 and CDR2 from the germline V gene are LNHNV and YYDKDF (reference sequence). The CDR3 spans 15 residues. The CDR3 region is CATSRDTDTSYGYTF. The CDR3 nucleotides read TGTGCCACCAGCAGAGATACGGACACGAGCTATGGCTACACCTTC.

The J gene is TRBJ2-1, the V gene TRBV9; 8 bases align to TRBD1. Germline CDR1 and CDR2: SGDLS and YYNGEE. The junction had 4 bases not matched to a gene; V was cut back by 2 bases and J by 3 bases. The CDR3 totals 15 residues. The CDR3 region is CASSVQGAFYNEQFF. CDR3 sequence (DNA): TGTGCCAGCAGCGTTCAGGGGGCTTTCTACAATGAGCAGTTCTTC.

The gene calls are TRBV9 and TRBJ2-1, with D uncertain. The CDR3 is made up of 16 amino acids. CDR1 SGDLS and CDR2 YYNGEE come from the germline V gene. V was pared by 2 bases and J by 4 bases, with 16 bases between. The CDR3 loop reads CASSVSDTRKYNEQFF. The CDR3 DNA is TGTGCCAGCAGCGTCTCCGACACTCGAAAGTACAATGAGCAGTTCTTC. The variable domain in full, with the rest retrieved from reference TRBV9 and TRBJ2-1, is DSGVTQTPKHLITATGQRVTLRCSPRSGDLSVYWYQQSLDQGLQFLIQYYNGEERAKGNILERFSAQQFPDLHSELNLSSLELGDSALYFCASSVSDTRKYNEQFFGPGTRLTVL.

V is TRBV4-1 and J is TRBJ2-1; no definite D call. This CDR3 has 15 residues. Trimming removed 0 bases from V and 3 bases from J, with 9 bases in between. The germline V gene encodes CDR1 MGHRA and CDR2 YSYEKL. For the CDR3, the DNA is TGCGCCAGCAGCCAAGATCCAGGCCACTACAATGAGCAGTTCTTC. It is translated as CASSQDPGHYNEQFF.

This chain uses TRBV19 with TRBJ1-1; no reliable D call. The CDR3 is made up of 13 amino acids. V lost 6 bases to trimming and J lost 6 bases, with 14 bases between them. CDR1 and CDR2 from the germline V gene are LNHDA and SQIVND (reference sequence). The CDR3 DNA reads TGTGCCAGTAGCCCCCGCGGGGTGGCTGAAGCTTTCTTT. Encoded protein: CASSPRGVAEAFF.

V is TRBV6-2 or TRBV6-3 and J is TRBJ2-1, with D tentatively TRBD1 (6 bases). CDR1 MNHEY and CDR2 SVGEGT come from the germline V gene. Trimming shortened V by 4 bases and J by 4 bases, and 14 bases separated the two germline ends. This CDR3 has 15 amino acids. The CDR3 loop reads CASSFLDRVYNEQFF. The CDR3 DNA is TGTGCCAGCAGTTTTTTGGACAGAGTATACAATGAGCAGTTCTTC.

V gene TRBV9 combines with J gene TRBJ1-2; D is ambiguous. The ends were cut back, 0 bases at V and 4 bases at J, with 13 bases in the middle. Germline assignment: CDR1 SGDLS and CDR2 YYNGEE. This CDR3 has 15 residues. As DNA, the CDR3 is TGTGCCAGCAGCGTAGGCGAGGGTCCGGGCTATGGCTACACCTTC. It encodes CASSVGEGPGYGYTF. Looking up the rest from reference TRBV9 and TRBJ1-2 gives the full variable domain: DSGVTQTPKHLITATGQRVTLRCSPRSGDLSVYWYQQSLDQGLQFLIQYYNGEERAKGNILERFSAQQFPDLHSELNLSSLELGDSALYFCASSVGEGPGYGYTFGSGTRLTVV.

The J gene is TRBJ1-1, the V gene TRBV11-3, with D unresolved. The V gene lost 1 base and the J gene lost 5 bases, with 17 bases spanning the gap. CDR1 is SGHNT and CDR2 is YENEEA in the germline V gene. The CDR3 has 16 amino acids. The CDR3, as DNA: TGTGCCAGCAGCTTAGTACTTAGGGCAGGAGGGACTGAAGCTTTCTTT. It specifies CASSLVLRAGGTEAFF.

This clone showed up many times. This sequence joins TRBV29-1 and TRBJ1-1, with D unresolved. The CDR3 covers 11 residues. In germline, CDR1 is SQVTM, CDR2 ANQGSEA. V lost 7 bases to trimming and J lost 0 bases, with 6 bases between them. The CDR3 sequence is CSASLNTEAFF. CDR3 DNA: TGCAGCGCCTCCCTGAACACTGAAGCTTTCTTT. Looking up the rest from reference TRBV29-1 and TRBJ1-1 gives the full variable domain: SAVISQKPSRDICQRGTSLTIQCQVDSQVTMMFWYRQQPGQSLTLIATANQGSEATYESGFVIDKFPISRPNLTFSTLTVSNMSPEDSSIYLCSASLNTEAFFGQGTRLTVV.

CDR3 sequence reads: CATSGADNQPQHF. CDR3 nucleotide sequence: TGTGCCACCAGTGGGGCAGATAATCAGCCCCAGCATTTT. The chain is built from TRBV24-1 and TRBJ1-5, with D uncertain. The CDR3 is 13 residues long. CDR1 KGHDR and CDR2 SFDVKD come from the germline V gene. With 5 bases removed from V and 4 bases from J, the gap between germline ends came to 8 bases.

V usage is TRBV18 and J usage is TRBJ2-4, with TRBD2 identical over 8 bases. This CDR3 is 15 amino acids long. V was pared by 6 bases and J by 3 bases, with 7 bases of the junction left unmatched. Germline V gene data show CDR1 as KGHSH and CDR2 as LQKENI. CDR3: CASSDSGGSKNIQYF. The DNA of the CDR3 is TGTGCCAGCTCGGACTCGGGGGGGAGCAAAAACATTCAGTACTTC.

This chain uses TRBV3-1 (or the pseudogene TRBV3-2) with TRBJ1-4, with 8 bases that match TRBD1. After removal of 4 bases from V and 8 bases from J, the junction contained 3 bases not matched to a gene. CDR3 length equals 13 residues. Germline lookup yields CDR1 LGHDT and CDR2 YNNKEL (reference sequence). This CDR3 is CASSLQGEEKLFF. In DNA, the CDR3 is TGTGCCAGCAGCCTACAGGGGGAAGAAAAACTGTTTTTT.

The genes are TRBV12-5 and TRBJ1-2; the match to TRBD1 covers 8 bases. CDR3 length: 19 residues. Germline V lookup: CDR1 LGHNT, CDR2 FRNRAP. After removal of 2 bases from V and 1 base from J, the junction contained 15 bases not matched to a gene. CDR3 coding DNA: TGTGCTAGTGGTTTGACCTATGAGGGTCAGGGGGCGCTTAACTATGGCTACACCTTC. Translated: CASGLTYEGQGALNYGYTF.

The chain recombines TRBV12-5 with TRBJ1-6; no definite D call. Per germline, CDR1 LGHNT and CDR2 FRNRAP. V lost 3 bases and J 7 bases, leaving 4 bases between the germline ends. The CDR3 totals 12 residues. CDR3: CASGFVNSPLHF. The CDR3 DNA sequence: TGTGCTAGTGGTTTCGTAAATTCACCCCTCCACTTT.

In this sample, this clone turned up a few times. V gene TRBV5-1 combines with J gene TRBJ1-5; D remains ambiguous. The V gene lost 2 bases and the J gene lost 4 bases, with 7 bases spanning the gap. CDR1 is SGHRS, CDR2 YFSETQ, per germline. CDR3 length equals 13 residues. The chain's CDR3 is CASSFNGNQPQHF. The CDR3 nucleotides read TGCGCCAGCAGCTTTAACGGGAATCAGCCCCAGCATTTT. Supplemented by reference TRBV5-1 and TRBJ1-5, the full variable domain reads KAGVTQTPRYLIKTRGQQVTLSCSPISGHRSVSWYQQTPGQGLQFLFEYFSETQRNKGNFPGRFSGRQFSNSRSEMNVSTLELGDSALYLCASSFNGNQPQHFGDGTRLSIL.

The chain carries TRBV9 and TRBJ2-7; 7 nucleotides agree with TRBD2. Germline-derived CDR1 and CDR2 are SGDLS and YYNGEE. The length of the CDR3 is 15 residues. After removal of 3 bases from V and 3 bases from J, the junction contained 9 bases not matched to a gene. The CDR3: CASSAGPGGSYEQYF. The CDR3 DNA reads as TGTGCCAGCAGCGCGGGACCGGGAGGCAGCTACGAGCAGTACTTC.

This sequence joins TRBV6-5 and TRBJ2-5; D might be TRBD2 (6 bases). This CDR3 spans 14 amino acids. V dropped 7 bases and J dropped 1 base, with 13 bases sitting between them. Looked up from germline, CDR1 is MNHEY and CDR2 is SVGAGI. This chain's CDR3 is CASTPGGTQETQYF. The CDR3 DNA sequence: TGTGCCAGCACCCCCGGAGGGACCCAAGAGACCCAGTACTTC.

This chain links TRBV19 with TRBJ2-3; TRBD1 matches 7 bases. The CDR3 runs to 19 residues. Germline lookup yields CDR1 LNHDA and CDR2 SQIVND (reference sequence). The V and J ends lost 1 base and 5 bases, in that order; junction bases with no gene match: 18. The CDR3 is CASSIGWGTDRKPGDTQYF. As DNA, the CDR3 is TGTGCCAGTAGTATAGGATGGGGGACAGACCGGAAGCCTGGAGATACGCAGTATTTT.

The J gene is TRBJ2-5, the V gene TRBV6-5; the match to TRBD1 covers 7 bases. V was pared by 2 bases and J by 7 bases, with 4 bases of the junction left unmatched. The CDR3 is 13 residues long. The germline V gene has CDR1 MNHEY and CDR2 SVGAGI. CDR3 amino acids: CASSYGQEVTQYF. In DNA form, the CDR3 reads TGTGCCAGCAGTTACGGACAGGAGGTGACCCAGTACTTC.

The chain joins TRBV6-5 to TRBJ1-2; D gene ambiguous. The CDR3 is 15 residues long. In germline, CDR1 is MNHEY, CDR2 SVGAGI. V was clipped by 2 bases and J by 2 bases, with 12 bases between them. CDR3 protein: CASSYVNSLNYGYTF. The CDR3 bases are TGTGCCAGCAGTTACGTGAACAGTTTGAACTATGGCTACACCTTC.

This clone appeared a few times. The DNA of the CDR3 is TGTGCCAGCAGCCAAGCCCCAGTCATGAACACTGAAGCTTTCTTT. Translating gives CASSQAPVMNTEAFF. The chain joins TRBV4-2 to TRBJ1-1; D is ambiguous. The length of the CDR3 is 15 residues. Trimming cost V 1 base and J 0 bases, with 9 bases left between them. Germline lookup yields CDR1 LGHNA and CDR2 YNFKEQ.

The chain recombines TRBV5-1 with TRBJ2-1; D possibly corresponds to TRBD2 (5 bases). The CDR3 length is 16 residues. V lost 4 bases, J lost 2 bases, and 16 bases lay in between. Germline V gene data show CDR1 as SGHRS and CDR2 as YFSETQ. The CDR3 DNA reads TGCGCCAGCAGCCTCCCCGGTAGTAGCGCCTACAATGAGCAGTTCTTC. Encoded protein: CASSLPGSSAYNEQFF.

This clone was recorded only once. The chain links TRBV19 to TRBJ2-7, with a tentative D call TRBD1 (5 bases). CDR3 length: 12 amino acids. Germline V gives CDR1 LNHDA, CDR2 SQIVND (reference sequence). The V end lost 7 bases, the J end lost 5 bases, and 12 bases lay between the germline ends. The CDR3, as DNA: TGTGCCAGTATTTGGCAGGGCCACGAGCAGTACTTC. This translates into CASIWQGHEQYF.

The chain carries TRBV9 and TRBJ2-2; 7 bases fit TRBD1. V shed 3 bases and J 1 base; nucleotides not matched to a gene: 3. The CDR3 has 15 residues. CDR1 and CDR2 from the germline V gene are SGDLS and YYNGEE. DNA for the CDR3: TGTGCCAGCAGCGCGGACAGGCAGAACACCGGGGAGCTGTTTTTT. It specifies CASSADRQNTGELFF.